The TCR beta chain under discussion was sequenced for a study of T cells after yellow fever vaccination. Overall study results and limits: Though weaker, the secondary response peaked faster, on day 5 versus 15.

Production of TCR cDNA was by 5'RACE template switching, which also added a universal primer site and UMIs. TCRdb re-called the 5' RACE reads with MiXCR, one entry per CDR3 protein. The sample carries some 320,000 distinct CDR3 sequences, about 4% recorded once. This clonotype came up a few times. The antigen is undetermined. The CDR3 covers 17 residues. CDR1 is MNHEY and CDR2 is SVGAGI in the germline V gene. The V and J ends lost 0 bases and 4 bases respectively, with 15 bases between them. The starting material was PBMCs, obtained 5 days after the yellow fever booster vaccination. The chain employs TRBV6-5 and TRBJ2-2; D ambiguous. This sequence was found in a young man who received the YFV17D yellow fever vaccine. The CDR3 DNA reads TGTGCCAGCAGTTACTCTCTCCGGGCAGTTACCACCGGGGAGCTGTTTTTT. As protein: CASSYSLRAVTTGELFF.